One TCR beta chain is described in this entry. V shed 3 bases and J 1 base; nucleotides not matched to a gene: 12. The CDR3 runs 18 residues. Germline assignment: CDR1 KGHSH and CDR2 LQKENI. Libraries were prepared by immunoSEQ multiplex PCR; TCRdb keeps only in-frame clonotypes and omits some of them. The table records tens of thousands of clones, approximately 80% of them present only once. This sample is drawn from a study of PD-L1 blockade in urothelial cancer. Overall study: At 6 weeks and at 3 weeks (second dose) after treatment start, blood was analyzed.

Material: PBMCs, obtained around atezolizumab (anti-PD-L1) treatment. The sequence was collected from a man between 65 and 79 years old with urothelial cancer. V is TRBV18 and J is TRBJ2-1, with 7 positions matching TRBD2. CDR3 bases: TGTGCCAGCTCACCTACGCGGGAGCCCCGAAATTCCTACAATGAGCAGTTCTTC. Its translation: CASSPTREPRNSYNEQFF.